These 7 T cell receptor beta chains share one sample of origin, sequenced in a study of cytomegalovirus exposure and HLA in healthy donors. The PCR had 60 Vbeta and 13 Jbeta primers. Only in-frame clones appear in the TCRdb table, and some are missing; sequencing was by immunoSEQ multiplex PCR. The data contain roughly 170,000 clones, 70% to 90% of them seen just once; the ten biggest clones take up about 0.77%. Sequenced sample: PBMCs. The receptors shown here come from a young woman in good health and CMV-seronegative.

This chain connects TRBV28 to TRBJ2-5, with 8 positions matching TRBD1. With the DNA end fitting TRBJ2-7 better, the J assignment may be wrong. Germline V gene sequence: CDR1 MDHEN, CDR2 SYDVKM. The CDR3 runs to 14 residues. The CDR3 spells CASRADRATYEQYF. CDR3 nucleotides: TGTGCCAGCAGGGCGGACAGGGCGACCTACGAGCAGTACTTC.

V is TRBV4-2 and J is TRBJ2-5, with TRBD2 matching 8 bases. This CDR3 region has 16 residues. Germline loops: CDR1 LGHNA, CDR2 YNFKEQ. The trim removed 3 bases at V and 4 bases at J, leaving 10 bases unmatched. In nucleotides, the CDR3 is TGTGCCAGCAGCCAGACAGCCGGGACTAGGGGAGAGACCCAGTACTTC. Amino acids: CASSQTAGTRGETQYF.

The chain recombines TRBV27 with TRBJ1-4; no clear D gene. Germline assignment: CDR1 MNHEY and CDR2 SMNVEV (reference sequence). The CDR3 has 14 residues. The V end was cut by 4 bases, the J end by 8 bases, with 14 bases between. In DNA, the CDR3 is TGTGCCAGCAGTTCCGCACGACTTCTCGAAAAACTGTTTTTT. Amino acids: CASSSARLLEKLFF.

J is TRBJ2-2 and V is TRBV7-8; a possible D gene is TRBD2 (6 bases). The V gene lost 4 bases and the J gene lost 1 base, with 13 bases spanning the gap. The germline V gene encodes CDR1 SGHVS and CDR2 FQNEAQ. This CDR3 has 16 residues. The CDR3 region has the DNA TGTGCCAGCAGCTACTCGGGGGACCAGAACACCGGGGAGCTGTTTTTT. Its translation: CASSYSGDQNTGELFF.

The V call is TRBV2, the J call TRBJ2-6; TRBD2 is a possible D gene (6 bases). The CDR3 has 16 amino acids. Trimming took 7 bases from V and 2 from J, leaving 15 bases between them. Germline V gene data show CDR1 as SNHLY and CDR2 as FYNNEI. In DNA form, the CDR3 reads TGTGCCAGCATTATGGAGGGCTTCACTGGGGCCAACGTCCTGACTTTC. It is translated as CASIMEGFTGANVLTF.

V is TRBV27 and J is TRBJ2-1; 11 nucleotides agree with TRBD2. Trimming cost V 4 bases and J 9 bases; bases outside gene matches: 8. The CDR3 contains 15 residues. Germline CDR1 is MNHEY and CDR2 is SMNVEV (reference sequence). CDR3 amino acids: CASSSGTSGGSEQFF. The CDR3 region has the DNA TGTGCCAGCAGTTCCGGGACTAGCGGAGGTAGTGAGCAGTTCTTC.

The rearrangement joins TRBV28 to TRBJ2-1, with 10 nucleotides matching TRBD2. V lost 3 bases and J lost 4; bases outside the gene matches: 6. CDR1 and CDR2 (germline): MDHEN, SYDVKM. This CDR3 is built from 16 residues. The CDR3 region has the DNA TGTGCCAGCAGTTTCTTAGCGGGAGGAAGATACAATGAGCAGTTCTTC. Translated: CASSFLAGGRYNEQFF. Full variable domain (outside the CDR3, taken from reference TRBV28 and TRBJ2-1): DVKVTQSSRYLVKRTGEKVFLECVQDMDHENMFWYRQDPGLGLRLIYFSYDVKMKEKGDIPEGYSVSREKKERFSLILESASTNQTSMYLCASSFLAGGRYNEQFFGPGTRLTVL.